This T cell receptor beta chain appears in the sequencing data of a study of memory CD4+ T cells and cytomegalovirus serostatus. The sort gate was single viable CD3+CD4+CD8-CD45RO+ cells for memory CD4+ T cells. Germline-derived CDR1 and CDR2 are LNHDA and SQIVND (reference sequence). The CDR3 has 17 residues. Losses at the gene ends were 4 bases for V and 7 bases for J; bases not matched to a gene: 12. Repertoires were generated with immunoSEQ multiplex PCR, while TCRdb's copy carries only in-frame clones and drops some. The sample contains 45,000 to 55,000 clones, roughly 79% of which appear only once.

The source material was memory CD4+ T cells from blood. The chain couples TRBV19 to TRBJ1-6; 8 positions agree with TRBD1. The clonotype originates from an adult in good health and CMV-seronegative. CDR3 region: CASSKSLGQASNSPLHF. The CDR3 DNA sequence: TGTGCCAGTAGTAAATCCCTGGGACAGGCGAGCAATTCACCCCTCCACTTT.